The rows below give T cell receptor beta chains drawn from one sample of a study of read filtering for tumor transcriptome and immune sequencing. MiXCR was run by TCRdb on the reads, yielding one entry per CDR3 protein. The sample has about 6,000 distinct CDR3 sequences, around a quarter seen once; the top ten hold about half. What was sequenced was a population of CD138-negative cells sorted from bone marrow. The source is a donor over 35 with multiple myeloma. Each CDR3 is given with its conserved first and last residue. The D gene is left open where the match is weak. Size values are once, few and many counts, or a class for expanded clones, and some rows have none.

CDR3 DNA: TGCGCCAGCAGCCGATACCGGGACGACGGGGAGCTGTTTTTT
CDR3 protein: CASSRYRDDGELFF
V gene: TRBV4-3
clone size: many
D gene: NA
J gene: TRBJ2-2

CDR3 DNA: TGTGCCAGCAGCTCACCCGGGACAGGGGGCAGAGGTGAGCAGTTCTTC
CDR3 protein: CASSSPGTGGRGEQFF
V gene: TRBV11-2
clone size: medium-sized
D gene: TRBD1
J gene: TRBJ2-1

CDR3 DNA: TGCAGCGTTGCCCCCGCCAACAATCAGCCCCAGCATTTT
CDR3 protein: CSVAPANNQPQHF
V gene: TRBV29-1
clone size: many
D gene: NA
J gene: TRBJ1-5

CDR3 DNA: TGTGCCAGTAGTCTTGGGGTCCGGGATACGCAGTATTTT
CDR3 protein: CASSLGVRDTQYF
V gene: TRBV19
clone size: few
D gene: NA
J gene: TRBJ2-3

CDR3 DNA: TGTGCCAGCAGTTCGCGGCTCGACGGAGATTACGAGCAGTACTTC
CDR3 protein: CASSSRLDGDYEQYF
V gene: TRBV28
clone size: many
D gene: NA
J gene: TRBJ2-7

CDR3 DNA: TGCGCCAGCAGCTCCGGGACAGACATCTACAATGAGCAGTTCTTC
CDR3 protein: CASSSGTDIYNEQFF
V gene: TRBV5-1
clone size: many
D gene: TRBD1
J gene: TRBJ2-1

CDR3 DNA: TGTGCCAGCACTCATTACCTAGGGAGGCCCGGGAACACTGAAGCTTTCTTT
CDR3 protein: CASTHYLGRPGNTEAFF
V gene: TRBV12-3/TRBV12-4
clone size: large
D gene: NA
J gene: TRBJ1-1

CDR3 DNA: TGTGCCAGCAGATACAGGGGGCGGACTGAAGCTTTCTTT
CDR3 protein: CASRYRGRTEAFF
V gene: TRBV2
clone size: many
D gene: TRBD1
J gene: TRBJ1-1

CDR3 DNA: TGTGCCAGCAGTCCCGGGAGATATCAGCCCCAGCATTTT
CDR3 protein: CASSPGRYQPQHF
V gene: TRBV6-2/TRBV6-3
clone size: few
D gene: NA
J gene: TRBJ1-5

CDR3 DNA: TGTGCCATCAGTGAGCGGGGGCAGGCCCAGAGGTACACCTTC
CDR3 protein: CAISERGQAQRYTF
V gene: TRBV10-3
clone size: many
D gene: NA
J gene: TRBJ1-2

CDR3 DNA: TGTGCCTGGAGTGTGGTCTGGGGCGACGAGCAGTACTTC
CDR3 protein: CAWSVVWGDEQYF
V gene: TRBV30
clone size: many
D gene: NA
J gene: TRBJ2-7

CDR3 DNA: TGCGCCAGCAGTCAATCCAACAGATTCAATCAGCCCCAGCATTTT
CDR3 protein: CASSQSNRFNQPQHF
V gene: TRBV23-1
clone size: many
D gene: NA
J gene: TRBJ1-5

CDR3 DNA: TGTGCCAGCAGCTTATTTAGCGGGAGGGCCTACAATGAGCAGTTCTTC
CDR3 protein: CASSLFSGRAYNEQFF
V gene: TRBV7-9
clone size: medium-sized
D gene: TRBD2
J gene: TRBJ2-1

CDR3 DNA: TGTGCCAGCAGCCTACGGGACCAGGGGCTTGAAGCTTTCTTT
CDR3 protein: CASSLRDQGLEAFF
V gene: TRBV7-2
clone size: many
D gene: NA
J gene: TRBJ1-1

CDR3 DNA: TGCGCCAGCAGCCAAGTCAGGGGGAGTCTGAGGGATGAGCAGTTCTTC
CDR3 protein: CASSQVRGSLRDEQFF
V gene: TRBV4-3
clone size: NA
D gene: TRBD1
J gene: TRBJ2-1

CDR3 DNA: TGCAGCGTTGAAAGGCAGTACTATGGCTACACCTTC
CDR3 protein: CSVERQYYGYTF
V gene: TRBV29-1
clone size: many
D gene: NA
J gene: TRBJ1-2

CDR3 DNA: TGTGCCAGCAGCTTAGGGACAGGGTACACAGATACGCAGTATTTT
CDR3 protein: CASSLGTGYTDTQYF
V gene: TRBV7-8
clone size: many
D gene: TRBD1
J gene: TRBJ2-3

CDR3 DNA: TGTGCCAGCTCACCAGTGAAGGATTCCTACAATGAGCAGTTCTTC
CDR3 protein: CASSPVKDSYNEQFF
V gene: TRBV18
clone size: many
D gene: NA
J gene: TRBJ2-1

CDR3 DNA: TGTGCCTGGAGTGCCGGGAGTGCCGGGGAGCTGTTTTTT
CDR3 protein: CAWSAGSAGELFF
V gene: TRBV30
clone size: many
D gene: NA
J gene: TRBJ2-2

CDR3 DNA: TGTGCCAGCACCTTGGACAGAGATAACACCGGGGAGCTGTTTTTT
CDR3 protein: CASTLDRDNTGELFF
V gene: TRBV12-3/TRBV12-4
clone size: many
D gene: NA
J gene: TRBJ2-2

CDR3 DNA: TGTGCCAGCAGTTACATCCGGGCGGAAAACACCGGGGAGCTGTTTTTT
CDR3 protein: CASSYIRAENTGELFF
V gene: TRBV6-5
clone size: many
D gene: NA
J gene: TRBJ2-2

CDR3 DNA: TGCAGTGCTAGAGACAGGGTAAAAAACATTCAGTACTTC
CDR3 protein: CSARDRVKNIQYF
V gene: TRBV20-1
clone size: many
D gene: NA
J gene: TRBJ2-4

CDR3 DNA: TGTGCCAGCAGCATATACGGGGGCGGGCATGAGCAGTTCTTC
CDR3 protein: CASSIYGGGHEQFF
V gene: TRBV7-3
clone size: NA
D gene: NA
J gene: TRBJ2-1

CDR3 DNA: TGTGCCAGCAGTTTAAGGAGGGCTGAGCAGCCCCAGCATTTT
CDR3 protein: CASSLRRAEQPQHF
V gene: TRBV27
clone size: NA
D gene: NA
J gene: TRBJ1-5

CDR3 DNA: TGTGCCAGCAGCTCGGGTTGGACAGCCTACGAGCAGTACTTC
CDR3 protein: CASSSGWTAYEQYF
V gene: TRBV12-3/TRBV12-4
clone size: few
D gene: NA
J gene: TRBJ2-7

CDR3 DNA: TGCGCCAGCAGCCTAGGACTAGCGGGAGTAGATACGCAGTATTTT
CDR3 protein: CASSLGLAGVDTQYF
V gene: TRBV4-3
clone size: many
D gene: TRBD2
J gene: TRBJ2-3

CDR3 DNA: TGCGCCAGCAGCCAAGTTACCTACAATCAGCCCCAGCATTTT
CDR3 protein: CASSQVTYNQPQHF
V gene: TRBV4-1
clone size: many
D gene: NA
J gene: TRBJ1-5

CDR3 DNA: TGTGCCAGCAGCTTATTCACGGGCAATCAGCCCCAGCATTTT
CDR3 protein: CASSLFTGNQPQHF
V gene: TRBV7-2
clone size: many
D gene: NA
J gene: TRBJ1-5

CDR3 DNA: TGCAGCGTCATCGACGGGAACACCGGGGAGCTGTTTTTT
CDR3 protein: CSVIDGNTGELFF
V gene: TRBV29-1
clone size: many
D gene: NA
J gene: TRBJ2-2

CDR3 DNA: TGCAGTGTCCGGACGGAGTGGGGCGGCTACGAGCAGTACTTC
CDR3 protein: CSVRTEWGGYEQYF
V gene: TRBV20-1
clone size: many
D gene: NA
J gene: TRBJ2-7

CDR3 DNA: TGTGCCAGCAGCGAACTAGCGGGAGAATGGAACCCGAGGGGAAACGAGCAGTACTTC
CDR3 protein: CASSELAGEWNPRGNEQYF
V gene: TRBV7-2
clone size: many
D gene: TRBD2
J gene: TRBJ2-7

CDR3 DNA: TGCAGTGCTAGGTCCGGCGGGGGTACAGATACGCAGTATTTT
CDR3 protein: CSARSGGGTDTQYF
V gene: TRBV20-1
clone size: many
D gene: TRBD2
J gene: TRBJ2-3

CDR3 DNA: TGTGCCAGCAGTCGAACTACCTACAATGAGCAGCTCTTC
CDR3 protein: CASSRTTYNEQLF
V gene: TRBV7-3
clone size: NA
D gene: NA
J gene: TRBJ2-1

CDR3 DNA: TGTGCCAGCAGCCAAGTCGAGGGATCCCCACACGAGCAGTACTTC
CDR3 protein: CASSQVEGSPHEQYF
V gene: TRBV4-2
clone size: many
D gene: NA
J gene: TRBJ2-7

CDR3 DNA: TGCAGTGCTAGAGATCCGGGGGGCGACCAGCCCCAGCATTTT
CDR3 protein: CSARDPGGDQPQHF
V gene: TRBV20-1
clone size: NA
D gene: NA
J gene: TRBJ1-5

CDR3 DNA: TGTGCCAGCAGCCCCCCGGGTAGCGTACTTTACAATGAGCAGTTCTTC
CDR3 protein: CASSPPGSVLYNEQFF
V gene: TRBV6-2/TRBV6-3
clone size: many
D gene: NA
J gene: TRBJ2-1

CDR3 DNA: TGTGCCAGCAGTCCCGTCGGGGTATCTGAAGCTTTCTTT
CDR3 protein: CASSPVGVSEAFF
V gene: TRBV12-3/TRBV12-4
clone size: many
D gene: NA
J gene: TRBJ1-1

CDR3 DNA: TGTGCCAGCAGTTTATACACCGGGCTAGCGGGCTACGAGCAGTACTTC
CDR3 protein: CASSLYTGLAGYEQYF
V gene: TRBV27
clone size: many
D gene: TRBD2
J gene: TRBJ2-7

CDR3 DNA: TGCAGCGGTGAAGATCCCCGGGGGGATGAAGCTTTCTTT
CDR3 protein: CSGEDPRGDEAFF
V gene: TRBV29-1
clone size: NA
D gene: NA
J gene: TRBJ1-1

CDR3 DNA: TGTGCCAGCAGTAGGTCACAGGGGGCTCGCGATGAGCAGTTCTTC
CDR3 protein: CASSRSQGARDEQFF
V gene: TRBV28
clone size: medium-sized
D gene: TRBD1
J gene: TRBJ2-1

CDR3 DNA: TGTGCCAGCAGACACAAGGAAAATGAGCGGTTCTTC
CDR3 protein: CASRHKENERFF
V gene: TRBV14
clone size: NA
D gene: NA
J gene: TRBJ2-1